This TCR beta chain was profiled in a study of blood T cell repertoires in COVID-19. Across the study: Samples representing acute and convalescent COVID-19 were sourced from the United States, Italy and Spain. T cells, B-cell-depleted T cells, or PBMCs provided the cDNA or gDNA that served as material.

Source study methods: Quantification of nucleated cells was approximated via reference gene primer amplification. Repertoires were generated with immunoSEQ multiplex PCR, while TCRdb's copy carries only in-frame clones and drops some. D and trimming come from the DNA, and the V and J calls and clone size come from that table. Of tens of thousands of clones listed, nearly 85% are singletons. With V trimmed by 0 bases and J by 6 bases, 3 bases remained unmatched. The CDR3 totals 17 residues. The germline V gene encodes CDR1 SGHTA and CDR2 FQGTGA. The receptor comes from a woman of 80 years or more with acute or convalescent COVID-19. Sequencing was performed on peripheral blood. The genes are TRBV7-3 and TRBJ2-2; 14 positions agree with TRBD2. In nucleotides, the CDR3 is TGTGCCAGCAGCTTAACAGGGACTAGCGGGAGTGCCGGGGAGCTGTTTTTT. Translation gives CASSLTGTSGSAGELFF.